Each of the 6 T cell receptor beta chains below was sequenced from the same sample in a study of blood T cell repertoires in COVID-19. Measured with immunoSEQ multiplex PCR; TCRdb has only the in-frame clones, and not every one. There are 120,000 to 150,000 clones in the sample; 84% occur only once, and approximately 6.1% lies in the top ten. The sample was peripheral blood. Source of these receptors: a human donor in a cohort sampled during active COVID-19.

This clone showed up just once. The rearrangement joins TRBV10-3 to TRBJ1-2; the match to TRBD1 covers 7 bases. The ends lost 4 bases at V and 4 bases at J; junction bases unmatched: 6. The CDR3 is 14 residues long. The germline gives CDR1 ENHRY, CDR2 SYGVKD. This chain's CDR3 is CAISAVTGLYGYTF. CDR3 DNA: TGTGCCATCAGTGCCGTGACAGGGCTCTATGGCTACACCTTC.

Concerning this clone: Other DNA sequences from this sample encode an identical CDR3 as well. This chain links TRBV3-1 (or the pseudogene TRBV3-2) with TRBJ1-3; no clear D. The germline CDR1 and CDR2 sequences are LGHDT and YNNKEL (reference sequence). The ends were cut back, 4 bases at V and 7 bases at J, with 8 bases in the middle. The CDR3 totals 12 residues. CDR3 sequence reads: CASSPLGNTIYF. The CDR3, as DNA: TGTGCCAGCAGCCCCCTCGGGAACACCATATATTTT.

The V call is TRBV7-2, the J call TRBJ1-1; 8 bases match TRBD1. This CDR3 spans 16 amino acids. Germline lookup yields CDR1 SGHTA and CDR2 FQGNSA. V trimming: 5 bases; J trimming: 4 bases; junction bases outside the gene matches: 12. The CDR3: CASSPGRGRVPTEAFF. CDR3 nucleotides: TGTGCCAGCAGCCCCGGCAGGGGGCGCGTTCCCACTGAAGCTTTCTTT.

This rearrangement joins TRBV2 to TRBJ2-2, with TRBD2 identical over 10 bases. CDR1 and CDR2 from the germline V gene are SNHLY and FYNNEI. This CDR3 spans 17 amino acids. With V trimmed by 10 bases and J by 4 bases, 15 bases remained unmatched. The CDR3 spells CATLTTGLAGVTGELFF. For the CDR3, the DNA is TGTGCCACCTTAACCACGGGCCTAGCGGGGGTCACCGGGGAGCTGTTTTTT.

This sequence joins TRBV4-2 and TRBJ2-5, with TRBD2 matching 10 bases. The J segment lost 5 bases and the V segment lost 4 bases, leaving 10 bases of the junction unmatched. CDR3 length: 16 residues. Germline V gives CDR1 LGHNA, CDR2 YNFKEQ. The CDR3, as DNA: TGTGCCAGCAGCCTCTCGGGGGCTAGCGGGGGTGAGACCCAGTACTTC. This gives the protein CASSLSGASGGETQYF.

This clone was recorded only once. The chain recombines TRBV9 with TRBJ1-4; 8 positions agree with TRBD1. The CDR3 is made up of 16 amino acids. Germline CDR1 reads SGDLS; CDR2 reads YYNGEE. J was trimmed by 7 bases and V by 4 bases; bases with no gene match: 12. In DNA, the CDR3 is TGTGCCAGCAGCAAAATTGACAGGGGATCGGGTGAAAAACTGTTTTTT. It encodes CASSKIDRGSGEKLFF.